The sample holds a few counts of the clone carrying this T cell receptor (delta chain). What it binds is unknown. One end of the junction varies from germline; a read error may be responsible. The sample contains more than one DNA sequence encoding this CDR3. This CDR3 contains 18 residues. Per the germline V gene, CDR1 is GEAIGNYY and CDR2 is EKD. This sample was taken from a study of Vδ1+ human thymocytes. RNA was extracted from the cells and then reverse transcribed. CDR3 amplicons came from multiplex PCR with pooled V-gene forward and constant-region reverse primers. TCRdb ran CATT on the multiplex PCR reads. The sample holds tens of thousands of delta-chain clones, 25% to 35% seen once. Study observations and caveats: Despite high sort purity, approximately 20% of thymic T cell receptor delta sequences were Vdelta2. TRG sequences recurred across donors, whereas TRD sequences stayed essentially private. Bulk repertoire data may be misinterpreted because of unexpected Vdelta2 sequences. In the thymus, TRG and TRD repertoires looked highly polyclonal with Gaussian CDR3 lengths.

The specimen was Vdelta1+ gamma-delta thymocytes from the thymus. Described subset: FACS-sorted CD3+ TCRalphabeta- TCRVdelta1+ TCRVdelta2- thymocytes. The chain uses TRDV2 and TRDJ1, with 12 nucleotides matching TRDD3. The receptor was derived from a boy under two years old who had congenital heart surgery. The CDR3 loop is CACGSTVLGDTGTDKLIF. The CDR3 nucleotides are TGTGCCTGTGGGTCTACTGTACTGGGGGATACTGGCACCGATAAACTCATCTTC.